Detailed here is one T cell receptor (beta chain). The antigen remains undetermined. The entry originates in a study of T cells expressing NK-cell markers. For the study at large: It was sorted CD3+CD56-NKG2C+, CD3+CD56+NKG2C- and CD3+CD56+NKG2C+ T cells that provided the TCR beta repertoires. Among the eight sequenced donors, seven tested HCMV-seropositive and one tested seronegative.

The CDR3 loop spans 14 amino acids. CDR1 is MNHNS and CDR2 is SASEGT in the germline V gene. TCRdb re-called the 5' RACE reads and gives one entry per CDR3 protein, without DNA. Its table records about 260,000 distinct CDR3 sequences. Study-wide results and limits: A range of about 1.0-8% of CD8+ T cells consisted of dominant NKG2C+ clonotypes in several donors.

The V call is TRBV6-1, the J call TRBJ2-3; there is no DNA to check the TCRdb D call of TRBD2. This TCR derives from a woman between 18 and 70 years old in good health. What was sequenced was blood T cells: a sorted CD56 or NKG2C T cell subset, CD4+ or CD8+ T cells, or bulk PBMC T cells (not recorded which). CDR3 sequence reads: CASSTGLSTDTQYF.